This TCR beta chain derives from a study of blood T cells in healthy people across ages. As for the study in general: About one barcoded beta molecule per two T cells came from capture by template switching. Study-level points and caveats: PBMCs left unsorted prevented a conclusive naive versus antigen-experienced comparison.

V was pared by 4 bases and J by 5 bases, with 4 bases of the junction left unmatched. Germline V CDR1 and CDR2: SNHLY, FYNNEI. The CDR3 contains 14 residues. As regards this clonotype: Its antigen remains unidentified.

A sample-barcoded 5' primer and a J-beta primer mix were used in a second PCR of roughly 7 to 12 cycles. A tag from a template-switch adaptor with 12 random nucleotides marked each cDNA molecule. MiXCR, applied by TCRdb to the 5' RACE reads, yields one record per CDR3 protein. The sample lists more than 650,000 distinct CDR3 sequences, around a fifth occurring once. The specimen was blood. This clonotype was obtained from a man between 65 and 85 years old in good health. This rearrangement joins TRBV2 to TRBJ1-1, with 10 bases lining up with TRBD1. The CDR3 loop is CASSVTGGATEAFF. In DNA, the CDR3 is TGTGCCAGCAGTGTGACAGGGGGCGCGACTGAAGCTTTCTTT.